Listed below are T cell receptor beta chains from one sample, sequenced in a study of OX40 agonist ivuxolimab in advanced cancers. TCRdb keeps only in-frame clones here, not all; method: immunoSEQ multiplex PCR. The table lists tens of thousands of clones, about 86% of them singletons. The sequenced sample was CD4+ or CD8+ T cells sorted from blood, obtained in a trial of the OX40 agonist ivuxolimab. All receptors derive from an adult with an advanced solid tumor such as melanoma, head and neck, liver or kidney cancer. Both conserved end residues are trimmed from each CDR3.

TRBJ2-1 | TRBV11-2 | ASSLSGGNYNEQF
TRBJ2-6 | TRBV5-4 | ASSPLGQDSGANVLT
TRBJ1-1 | TRBV7-9 | ASSLGGFMNTEAF
TRBJ1-4 | TRBV7-2 | ASSLIGEKLF
TRBJ1-1 | TRBV7-9 | ASSLASPPRGTF
TRBJ2-3 | TRBV4-1 | ASSQRQGASDTQY
TRBJ2-1 | TRBV27 | ASSFRTSGSSYNEQF
TRBJ2-1 | TRBV10-3 | AIRETSGGASDEQF
TRBJ2-5 | TRBV10-1 | ASSEGGKQGAVETQY
TRBJ2-7 | TRBV9 | ASSTGRSYEQY
TRBJ1-2 | TRBV10-3 | AITTGGIDGYT
TRBJ2-5 | TRBV5-4 | ASSLGSGARQETQY
TRBJ2-1 | TRBV7-7 | ASSRGTSGAGEQF
TRBJ2-2 | TRBV27 | ASMGQVYTGELF
TRBJ2-3 | TRBV6-5 | ASSLGTDTQY
TRBJ2-1 | TRBV9 | ASSEGTGVEF
TRBJ2-3 | TRBV7-2 | ASSLYWETTDTQY
TRBJ2-7 | TRBV28 | ASSLGSEQY
TRBJ1-4 | TRBV7-2 | ASSPLTERSTHTNEKLF
TRBJ2-7 | TRBV19 | ASSSGFGSYEQY
TRBJ2-7 | TRBV9 | ASSVGGGTYEQY
TRBJ2-3 | TRBV9 | ASTGQSSTDTQY
TRBJ1-2 | TRBV25-1 | ASSEYLPYGYT
TRBJ2-7 | TRBV7-2 | ASSHGTSGLYEQY
TRBJ1-1 | TRBV19 | ASRVFGTGRNTEAF
TRBJ2-7 | TRBV6-1 | ASRDARDSSYEQY
TRBJ2-1 | TRBV28 | ASSLVYNEQF
TRBJ2-2 | TRBV7-9 | ASSPSREGLTGELF
TRBJ2-7 | TRBV11-2 | ASSPGYEQY
TRBJ2-1 | TRBV6-4 | ASSARDRVSYNEQF
TRBJ2-7 | TRBV7-9 | ASSLGALWYEQY
TRBJ2-7 | TRBV25-1 | AAQGHEQY
TRBJ2-1 | TRBV6-5 | ASSYGLGAYNEQF
TRBJ2-3 | TRBV11-3 | ASSLGPGTRRSDTQY
TRBJ2-7 | TRBV19 | ASSNPKGQY
TRBJ2-5 | TRBV9 | ASSPSGGGETQY
TRBJ2-3 | TRBV30 | AWRTGGWTTDTQY
TRBJ2-7 | TRBV5-6 | ASSYPGQGAHEQY
TRBJ2-5 | TRBV4-3 | ASSPGPSGGAEETQY
TRBJ2-1 | TRBV7-8 | ASSLGPGNEQF
TRBJ1-1 | TRBV13 | ASSLGRRQGTEAF
TRBJ1-1 | TRBV5-1 | ASSLRQGAPGTEAF
TRBJ2-7 | TRBV2 | ASSRAAYEQY
TRBJ1-5 | TRBV27 | ASGSLLQGTNQPQH
TRBJ2-1 | TRBV9 | ASSVVPGGSYNEQF
TRBJ1-2 | TRBV5-4 | ASSSTGQGAYGYT
TRBJ2-7 | TRBV7-2 | ASSLGRAGGLGFYEQY
TRBJ1-1 | TRBV5-4 | ASGTGGWNTEAF
TRBJ1-1 | TRBV28 | ASRALQGANTEAF
TRBJ2-1 | TRBV28 | ASSFVVAGGPGSYNEQF
TRBJ2-7 | TRBV2 | ASRDSSTRQY
TRBJ1-5 | TRBV29-1 | SVLQGQGPQH
TRBJ2-7 | TRBV6-1 | ATSAEQY
TRBJ1-2 | TRBV19 | ASNGRPNYGYT
TRBJ1-3 | TRBV28 | ASSSQDSGNTIY
TRBJ2-1 | TRBV5-6 | ASSLGDNEQF